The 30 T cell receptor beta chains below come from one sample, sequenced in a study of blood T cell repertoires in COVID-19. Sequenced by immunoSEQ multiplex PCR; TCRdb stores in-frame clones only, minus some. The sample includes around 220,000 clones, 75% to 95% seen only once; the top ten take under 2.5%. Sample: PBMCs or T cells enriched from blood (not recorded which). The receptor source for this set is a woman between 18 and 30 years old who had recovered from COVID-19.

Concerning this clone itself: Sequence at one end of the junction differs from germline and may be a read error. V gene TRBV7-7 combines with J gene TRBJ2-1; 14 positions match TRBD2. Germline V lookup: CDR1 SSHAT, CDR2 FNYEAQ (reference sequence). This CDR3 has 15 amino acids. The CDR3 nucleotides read TGTGCTAGCAGCGGGGGACTAGCGGGGGTGAATGAGCAGTTCTTC. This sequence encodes CASSGGLAGVNEQFF.

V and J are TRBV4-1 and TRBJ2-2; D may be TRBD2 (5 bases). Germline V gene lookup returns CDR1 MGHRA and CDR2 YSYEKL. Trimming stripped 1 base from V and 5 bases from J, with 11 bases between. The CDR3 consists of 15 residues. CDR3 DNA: TGCGCCAGCAGCCAAGCTGCGGGCGGTACCGGGGAGCTGTTTTTT. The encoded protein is CASSQAAGGTGELFF.

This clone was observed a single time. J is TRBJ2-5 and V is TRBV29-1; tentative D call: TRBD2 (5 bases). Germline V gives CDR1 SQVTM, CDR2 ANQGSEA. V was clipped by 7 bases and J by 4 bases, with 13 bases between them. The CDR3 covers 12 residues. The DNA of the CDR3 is TGCAGCGCCGGGATCCAAGGAGAGACCCAGTACTTC. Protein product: CSAGIQGETQYF. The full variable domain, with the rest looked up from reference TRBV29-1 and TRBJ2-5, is SAVISQKPSRDICQRGTSLTIQCQVDSQVTMMFWYRQQPGQSLTLIATANQGSEATYESGFVIDKFPISRPNLTFSTLTVSNMSPEDSSIYLCSAGIQGETQYFGPGTRLLVL.

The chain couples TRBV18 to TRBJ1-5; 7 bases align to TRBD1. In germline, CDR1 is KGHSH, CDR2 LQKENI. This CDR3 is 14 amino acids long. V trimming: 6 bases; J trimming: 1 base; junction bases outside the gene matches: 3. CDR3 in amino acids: CASSQGESNQPQHF. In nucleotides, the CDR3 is TGTGCCAGCTCCCAGGGGGAGAGCAATCAGCCCCAGCATTTT.

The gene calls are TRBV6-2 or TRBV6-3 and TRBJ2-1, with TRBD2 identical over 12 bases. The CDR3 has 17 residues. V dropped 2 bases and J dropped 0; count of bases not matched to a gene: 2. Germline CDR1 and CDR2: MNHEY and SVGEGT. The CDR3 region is CASSYPTSGGSYNEQFF. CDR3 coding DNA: TGTGCCAGCAGTTACCCGACTAGCGGGGGCTCCTACAATGAGCAGTTCTTC.

In DNA, the CDR3 is TGTGCCAGCAGCTTACTAGCGAGAGGTGTCTCCGAGCAGTACTTC. Protein: CASSLLARGVSEQYF. This chain uses TRBV7-8 with TRBJ2-7; possible D gene TRBD2, 6 bases. The CDR3 extends over 15 amino acids. The V end was cut by 2 bases, the J end by 6 bases, with 17 bases between. Germline V gene lookup returns CDR1 SGHVS and CDR2 FQNEAQ.

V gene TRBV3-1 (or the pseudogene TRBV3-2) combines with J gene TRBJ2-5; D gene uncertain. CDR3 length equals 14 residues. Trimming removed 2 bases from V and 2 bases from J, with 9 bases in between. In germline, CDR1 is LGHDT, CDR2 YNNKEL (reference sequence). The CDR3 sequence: CASSQLQIQETQYF. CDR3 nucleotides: TGTGCCAGCAGCCAATTACAGATTCAAGAGACCCAGTACTTC.

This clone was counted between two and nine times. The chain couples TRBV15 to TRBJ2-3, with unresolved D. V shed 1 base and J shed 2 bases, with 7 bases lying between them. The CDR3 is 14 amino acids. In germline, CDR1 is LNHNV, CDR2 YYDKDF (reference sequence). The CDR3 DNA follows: TGTGCCACCAGCAGAGGGTTAGCCACAGATACGCAGTATTTT. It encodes CATSRGLATDTQYF.

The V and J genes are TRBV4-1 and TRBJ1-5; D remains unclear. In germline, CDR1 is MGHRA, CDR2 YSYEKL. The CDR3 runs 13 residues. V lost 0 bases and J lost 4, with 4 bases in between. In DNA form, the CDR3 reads TGCGCCAGCAGCCAAGATATGAATCAGCCCCAGCATTTT. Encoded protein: CASSQDMNQPQHF.

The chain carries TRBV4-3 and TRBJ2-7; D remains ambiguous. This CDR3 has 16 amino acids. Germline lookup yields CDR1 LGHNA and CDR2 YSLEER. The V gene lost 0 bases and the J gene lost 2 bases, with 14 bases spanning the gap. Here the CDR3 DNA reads TGCGCCAGCAGCCAAGAATTGTACAGTTCTACCTACGAGCAGTACTTC. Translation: CASSQELYSSTYEQYF.

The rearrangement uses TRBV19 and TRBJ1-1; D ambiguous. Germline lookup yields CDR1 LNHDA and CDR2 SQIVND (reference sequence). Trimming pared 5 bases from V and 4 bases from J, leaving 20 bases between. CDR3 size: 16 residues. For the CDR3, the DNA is TGTGCCAGTAGTCTCAACATCGGGGTCTTGGGCACTGAAGCTTTCTTT. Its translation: CASSLNIGVLGTEAFF.

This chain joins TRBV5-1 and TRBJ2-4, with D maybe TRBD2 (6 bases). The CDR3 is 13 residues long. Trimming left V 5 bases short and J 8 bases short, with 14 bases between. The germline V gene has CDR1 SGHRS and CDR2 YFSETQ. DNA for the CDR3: TGCGCCAGCAGACCGGACACGGGGGACATTCAGTACTTC. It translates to CASRPDTGDIQYF.

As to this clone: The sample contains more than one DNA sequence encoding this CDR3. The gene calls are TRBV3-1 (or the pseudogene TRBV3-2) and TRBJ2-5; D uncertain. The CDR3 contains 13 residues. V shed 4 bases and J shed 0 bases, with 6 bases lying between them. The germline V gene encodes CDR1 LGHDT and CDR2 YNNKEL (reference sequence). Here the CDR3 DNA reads TGTGCCAGCAGCCCCTCCTACCAAGAGACCCAGTACTTC. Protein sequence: CASSPSYQETQYF.

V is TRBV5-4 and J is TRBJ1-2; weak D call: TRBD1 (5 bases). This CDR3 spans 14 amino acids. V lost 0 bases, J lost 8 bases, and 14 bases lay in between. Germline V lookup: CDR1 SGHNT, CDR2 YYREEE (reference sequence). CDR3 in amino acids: CASSLAGLREGYTF. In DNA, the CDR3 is TGTGCCAGCAGCTTGGCAGGGTTGAGAGAAGGCTACACCTTC.

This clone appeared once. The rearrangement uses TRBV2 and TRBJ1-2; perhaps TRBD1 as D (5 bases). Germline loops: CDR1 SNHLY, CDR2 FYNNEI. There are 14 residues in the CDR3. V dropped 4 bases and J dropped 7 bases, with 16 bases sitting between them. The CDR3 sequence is CASSVVRVSGGYTF. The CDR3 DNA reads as TGTGCCAGCAGTGTGGTCAGGGTCTCGGGTGGCTACACCTTC. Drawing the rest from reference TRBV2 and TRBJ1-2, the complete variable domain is EPEVTQTPSHQVTQMGQEVILRCVPISNHLYFYWYRQILGQKVEFLVSFYNNEISEKSEIFDDQFSVERPDGSNFTLKIRSTKLEDSAMYFCASSVVRVSGGYTFGSGTRLTVV.

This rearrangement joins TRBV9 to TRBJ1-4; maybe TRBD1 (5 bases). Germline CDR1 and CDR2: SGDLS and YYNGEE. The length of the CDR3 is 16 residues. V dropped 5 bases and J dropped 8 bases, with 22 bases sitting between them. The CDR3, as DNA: TGTGCCAGCAGTTCCGCCCGGGGGGGAAGGGAAGAAAAACTGTTTTTT. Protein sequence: CASSSARGGREEKLFF.

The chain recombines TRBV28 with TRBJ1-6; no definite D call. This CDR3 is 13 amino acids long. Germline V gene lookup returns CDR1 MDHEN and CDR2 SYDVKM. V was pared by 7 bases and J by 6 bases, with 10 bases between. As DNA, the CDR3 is TGTGCCAGCACCGGCCTAGGTAATTCACCCCTCCACTTT. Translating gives CASTGLGNSPLHF.

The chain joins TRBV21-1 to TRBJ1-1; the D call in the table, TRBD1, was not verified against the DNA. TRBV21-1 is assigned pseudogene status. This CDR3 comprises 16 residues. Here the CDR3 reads CASSMTGGVSNTEAFF. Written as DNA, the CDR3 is TGTGCCAGCAGCATGACAGGGGGCGTATCGAACACTGAAGCTTTCTTT.

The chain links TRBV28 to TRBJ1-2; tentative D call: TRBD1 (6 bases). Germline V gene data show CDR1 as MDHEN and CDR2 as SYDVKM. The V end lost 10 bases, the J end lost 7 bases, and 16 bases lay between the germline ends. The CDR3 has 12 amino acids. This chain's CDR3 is CAINTGFGGYTF. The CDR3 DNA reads TGTGCCATCAACACAGGGTTCGGTGGCTACACCTTC.

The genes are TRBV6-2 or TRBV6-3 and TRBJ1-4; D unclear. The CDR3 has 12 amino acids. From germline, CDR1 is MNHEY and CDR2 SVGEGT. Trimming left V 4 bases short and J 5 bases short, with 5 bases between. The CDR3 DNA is TGTGCCAGCAGTTCCGGGAATGAAAAACTGTTTTTT. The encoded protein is CASSSGNEKLFF.

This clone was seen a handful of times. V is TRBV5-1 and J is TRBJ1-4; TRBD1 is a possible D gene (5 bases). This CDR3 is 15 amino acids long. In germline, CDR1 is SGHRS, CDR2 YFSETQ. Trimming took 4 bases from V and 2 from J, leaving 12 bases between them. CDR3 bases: TGCGCCAGCAGCGGGGGGACTAACACTAATGAAAAACTGTTTTTT. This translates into CASSGGTNTNEKLFF.

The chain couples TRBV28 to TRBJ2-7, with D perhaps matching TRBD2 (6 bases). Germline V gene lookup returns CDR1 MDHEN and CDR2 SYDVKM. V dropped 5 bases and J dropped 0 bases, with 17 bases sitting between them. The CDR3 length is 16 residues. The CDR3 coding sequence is TGTGCCAGCAGTCGCCCGGGACTCTCGAGCTCCTACGAGCAGTACTTC. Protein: CASSRPGLSSSYEQYF.

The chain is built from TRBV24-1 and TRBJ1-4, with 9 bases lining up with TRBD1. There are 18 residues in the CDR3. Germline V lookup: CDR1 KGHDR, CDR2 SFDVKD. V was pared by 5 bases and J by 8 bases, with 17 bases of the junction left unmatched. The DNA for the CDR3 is TGTGCCACCAGTGGGGGACAGGGACATCTTTTTCGGCGCGAAAAACTGTTTTTT. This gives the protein CATSGGQGHLFRREKLFF.

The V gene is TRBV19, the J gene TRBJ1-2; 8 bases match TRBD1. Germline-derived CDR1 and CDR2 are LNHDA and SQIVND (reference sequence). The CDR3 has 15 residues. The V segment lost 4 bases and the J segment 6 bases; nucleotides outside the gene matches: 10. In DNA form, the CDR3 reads TGTGCCAGTAGTAGGTCGCAGGGGGCTTGGAATGGCTACACCTTC. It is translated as CASSRSQGAWNGYTF.

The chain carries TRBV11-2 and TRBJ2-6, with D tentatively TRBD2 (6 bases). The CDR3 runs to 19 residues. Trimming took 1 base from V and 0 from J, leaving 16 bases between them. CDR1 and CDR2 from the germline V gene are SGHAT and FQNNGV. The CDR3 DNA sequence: TGTGCCAGCAGCTTAGGCGGGGTCGGCTCTGGCTCTGGGGCCAACGTCCTGACTTTC. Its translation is CASSLGGVGSGSGANVLTF.

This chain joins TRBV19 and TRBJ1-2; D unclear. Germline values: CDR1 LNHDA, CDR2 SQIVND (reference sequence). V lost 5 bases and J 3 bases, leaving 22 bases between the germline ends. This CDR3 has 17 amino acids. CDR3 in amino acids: CASSRQDLSILDYGYTF. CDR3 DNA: TGTGCCAGTAGTCGCCAAGATTTGTCAATCCTAGACTATGGCTACACCTTC.

The CDR3 nucleotides are TGTGCCATCTCGGACAGGGGGACTGAAGCTTTCTTT. Its protein product is CAISDRGTEAFF. The V call is TRBV2, the J call TRBJ1-1; 10 nucleotides align to TRBD1. V dropped 10 bases and J dropped 5; count of bases not matched to a gene: 4. CDR3 length: 12 amino acids. The V gene's germline CDR1 is SNHLY and CDR2 FYNNEI. Complete variable domain (other parts from reference TRBV2 and TRBJ1-1): EPEVTQTPSHQVTQMGQEVILRCVPISNHLYFYWYRQILGQKVEFLVSFYNNEISEKSEIFDDQFSVERPDGSNFTLKIRSTKLEDSAMYFCAISDRGTEAFFGQGTRLTVV.

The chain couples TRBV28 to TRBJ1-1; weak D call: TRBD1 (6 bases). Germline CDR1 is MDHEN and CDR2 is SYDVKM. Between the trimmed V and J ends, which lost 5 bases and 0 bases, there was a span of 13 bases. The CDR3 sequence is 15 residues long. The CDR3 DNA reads TGTGCCAGCAGTGCCCGGACAGCCCTGAACACTGAAGCTTTCTTT. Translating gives CASSARTALNTEAFF. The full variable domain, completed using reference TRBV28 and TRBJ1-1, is DVKVTQSSRYLVKRTGEKVFLECVQDMDHENMFWYRQDPGLGLRLIYFSYDVKMKEKGDIPEGYSVSREKKERFSLILESASTNQTSMYLCASSARTALNTEAFFGQGTRLTVV.

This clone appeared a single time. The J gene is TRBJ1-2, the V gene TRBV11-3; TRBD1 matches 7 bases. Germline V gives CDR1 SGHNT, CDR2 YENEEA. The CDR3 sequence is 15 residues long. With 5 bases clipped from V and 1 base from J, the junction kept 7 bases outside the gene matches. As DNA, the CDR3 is TGTGCCAGCAGCCCAGAGGGACAGTATAACTATGGCTACACCTTC. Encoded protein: CASSPEGQYNYGYTF.

The CDR3: CASSEREGLGNTDTQYF. In DNA form, the CDR3 reads TGTGCCAGCAGCGAGCGGGAGGGCCTCGGAAACACAGATACGCAGTATTTT. The chain uses TRBV9 and TRBJ2-3, with 10 bases that match TRBD2. CDR3 length: 17 residues. CDR1 and CDR2 (germline): SGDLS, YYNGEE. After removal of 3 bases from V and 2 bases from J, the junction contained 9 bases not matched to a gene.